This T cell receptor beta chain was profiled in a study of control samples from healthy donors and cancer patients. The data were produced by immunoSEQ multiplex PCR, yet TCRdb's version contains in-frame clones alone and is incomplete. The sample has around 30,000 clones, roughly 94% seen once. This CDR3 comprises 14 residues. Trimming cost V 7 bases and J 5 bases, with 17 bases left between them. Looked up from germline, CDR1 is SGHTA and CDR2 is FQGTGA. This chain joins TRBV7-3 and TRBJ1-2, with D possibly TRBD1 on 5 matching bases. The sequencing sample was made of blood. The TCR was taken from a man between 60 and 70 years old in good health. CDR3 loop: CASTKTAGPYGYTF. In DNA form, the CDR3 reads TGTGCCAGCACCAAGACAGCCGGACCTTATGGCTACACCTTC. Based on the CDR3 plus reference TRBV7-3 and TRBJ1-2, the full variable domain is GAGVSQTPSNKVTEKGKYVELRCDPISGHTALYWYRQSLGQGPEFLIYFQGTGAADDSGLPNDRFFAVRPEGSVSTLKIQRTERGDSAVYLCASTKTAGPYGYTFGSGTRLTVV.